The clone carrying this TCR beta chain was found a few times. Its antigen remains unknown. Treatment indicated: roughly 10-day PBMC culture with coronavirus spike peptide pools or control peptides (ViraFEST assay). Researchers collected the unexposed donor's CD4+ T cells before the COVID-19 pandemic (2011-2018). This sample is drawn from a study of vaccination and CD4 T cells after COVID-19. Researchers used the Oncomine TCR Beta short-read assay to sequence DNA from cultured CD4+ T cells. Genomic DNA was taken out of cultured CD4+ T cells by extraction. TCRdb redid the calling of the PCR reads with MiXCR, one entry per CDR3 protein. Of thousands of distinct CDR3 sequences listed, roughly 37% were seen once; the top ten hold roughly 34%. This CDR3 contains 14 residues. V was trimmed by 7 bases and J by 2 bases, leaving 12 bases between them. Germline values: CDR1 MNHNS, CDR2 SASEGT.

The V call is TRBV6-1, the J call TRBJ2-1, with D possibly matching TRBD2 (5 bases). The TCR sequence derives from a human donor in good health. The sequenced material came from CD4+ T cells from blood, cultured in vitro. The CDR3 DNA follows: TGTGCCAGCACCGAAGCGGCCACCTACAATGAGCAGTTCTTC. It yields the protein CASTEAATYNEQFF.